This T cell receptor (beta chain) emerged from a study of shared clonotypes between healthy human individuals. As for the study in general: Aged between 18 and 49, the donors were two women and three men.

There are 13 residues in the CDR3. Trimming left V 4 bases short and J 3 bases short, with 6 bases between. Germline V lookup: CDR1 SGHDN, CDR2 FVKESK. Concerning this clone: Its antigen is not known.

The authors loaded about 200 ng DNA, 25,000 to 30,000 T cell genomes, into sorted-subset replicate PCRs. Sequencing was performed with immunoSEQ multiplex PCR; in TCRdb, only in-frame clones are kept and a portion is missing. The top ten hold about 1.5% of the sample, which has 950,000 to 1,300,000 clones, approximately 68% seen once. Study conclusions and caveats: The study drew on few donors, limiting represented genetic and exposure-history diversity. Though the depth was large, rarefaction showed that sorted-subset sequencing was incomplete.

The material sequenced was memory CD4+ T cells sorted from blood. Specified subset: CD45RA-negative fraction. The chain has TRBV14 and TRBJ2-2, with D unclear. The receptor was derived from a man younger than 30 in good health. The CDR3: CASSLMDTGELFF. In DNA, the CDR3 is TGTGCCAGCAGCCTTATGGACACCGGGGAGCTGTTTTTT.